This T cell receptor beta chain appears in the sequencing data of a study of blood T cell repertoires in COVID-19. Study-wide context: Acute and convalescent COVID-19 samples came from the United States, Italy and Spain. PBMCs, B-cell-depleted T cells, or T cells provided the cDNA or gDNA that made up the material.

As originally analysed: Researchers report that nucleated cell counts were estimated from reference gene primer amplification. TCRdb keeps only in-frame clones here, not all; method: immunoSEQ multiplex PCR. D and trimming were read from the DNA, whereas the V and J calls and clone size are those reported in that table. Altogether 150,000 to 200,000 clones are present, more than 85% being singletons, with the ten largest covering around 7%. Trimming removed 2 bases from V and 0 bases from J, with 8 bases in between. The CDR3 loop spans 15 amino acids. From germline, CDR1 is MNHEY and CDR2 SVGAGI. The TCR was taken from a woman aged 80 or older in a cohort sampled during active or convalescent COVID-19. The V gene is TRBV6-5, the J gene TRBJ1-3; perhaps TRBD1 as D (5 bases). The sequencing input was peripheral blood. CDR3 protein: CASSYGGGSGNTIYF. In DNA, the CDR3 is TGTGCCAGCAGTTACGGCGGGGGCTCTGGAAACACCATATATTTT.